What follows are 14 T cell receptor beta chains derived from one specimen sequenced in a study of beta chain features in type 1 diabetes. Of the isolated RNA, all was reverse transcribed, and so the sequenced material was expressed TCRB transcripts. Sequenced by immunoSEQ multiplex PCR; TCRdb stores in-frame clones only, minus some. The top ten hold 0.035% to 0.05% of the sample, which has 350,000 or so clones, 20% seen once. The sequenced sample consisted of naive CD4+ T cells from blood. Every receptor here comes from a woman aged 18-29 years in good health.

The chain combines TRBV4-1 with TRBJ2-2; 9 positions match TRBD1. Germline assignment: CDR1 MGHRA and CDR2 YSYEKL. V dropped 4 bases and J dropped 5; count of bases not matched to a gene: 14. The CDR3 is 18 residues long. Written as DNA, the CDR3 is TGCGCCAGCAGCCGGTTCTTTAGGACAGGGGAAGAGACCGGGGAGCTGTTTTTT. This translates into CASSRFFRTGEETGELFF.

The V call is TRBV30, the J call TRBJ1-5; D might be TRBD1 (5 bases). V lost 1 base and J 7 bases, leaving 8 bases between the germline ends. The CDR3 runs to 12 residues. The germline V gene encodes CDR1 GTSNPN and CDR2 SVGIG (reference sequence). The CDR3, as DNA: TGTGCCTGGAGTGAACGGGGGCAGCCCCAGCATTTT. Protein: CAWSERGQPQHF.

CDR3 sequence: CSAQMNTEAFF. The CDR3 nucleotides are TGCAGTGCTCAGATGAACACTGAAGCTTTCTTT. This chain links TRBV20-1 with TRBJ1-1; no reliable D call. Trimming took 5 bases from V and 0 from J, leaving 4 bases between them. The germline V gene encodes CDR1 DFQATT and CDR2 SNEGSKA (reference sequence). The CDR3 has 11 amino acids.

In this sample, this clone turned up a few times. CDR3 sequence reads: CAWSGQHSNQPQHF. As DNA, the CDR3 is TGTGCCTGGAGCGGACAGCATAGCAATCAGCCCCAGCATTTT. The V gene is TRBV30, the J gene TRBJ1-5, with D maybe TRBD1 (6 bases). The V end was cut by 3 bases, the J end by 0 bases, with 9 bases between. Per the germline V gene, CDR1 is GTSNPN and CDR2 is SVGIG (reference sequence). The CDR3 has 14 amino acids.

The V call is TRBV7-8, the J call TRBJ2-2, with TRBD2 matching 7 bases. Losses at the gene ends were 3 bases for V and 5 bases for J; bases not matched to a gene: 12. The CDR3 runs to 17 residues. CDR1 and CDR2 from the germline V gene are SGHVS and FQNEAQ. The CDR3 DNA is TGTGCCAGCAGCTTCGGCGAGCGGGGAGGGAGGACCGGGGAGCTGTTTTTT. Protein product: CASSFGERGGRTGELFF.

This sequence joins TRBV29-1 and TRBJ1-5; 7 bases agree with TRBD1. Germline loops: CDR1 SQVTM, CDR2 ANQGSEA. There are 13 residues in the CDR3. V was clipped by 6 bases and J by 2 bases; unmatched bases: 4. The DNA of the CDR3 is TGCAGCGTCGCAGGGGGTGGCAATCAGCCCCAGCATTTT. It yields the protein CSVAGGGNQPQHF. The variable domain in full, with the rest retrieved from reference TRBV29-1 and TRBJ1-5, is SAVISQKPSRDICQRGTSLTIQCQVDSQVTMMFWYRQQPGQSLTLIATANQGSEATYESGFVIDKFPISRPNLTFSTLTVSNMSPEDSSIYLCSVAGGGNQPQHFGDGTRLSIL.

This clone was counted between two and nine times. V usage is TRBV18 and J usage is TRBJ1-6; 9 positions agree with TRBD1. This CDR3 is 15 amino acids long. Germline CDR1 and CDR2: KGHSH and LQKENI. V trimming: 2 bases; J trimming: 7 bases; junction bases outside the gene matches: 3. CDR3 region: CASSPGTGRNSPLHF. The CDR3, as DNA: TGTGCCAGCTCACCAGGGACAGGGAGAAATTCACCCCTCCACTTT. The whole variable domain, filled in from reference TRBV18 and TRBJ1-6, reads NAGVMQNPRHLVRRRGQEARLRCSPMKGHSHVYWYRQLPEEGLKFMVYLQKENIIDESGMPKERFSAEFPKEGPSILRIQQVVRGDSAAYFCASSPGTGRNSPLHFGNGTRLTVT.

This clone showed up just a few times. Additional DNA sequences in this sample encode the identical CDR3. The chain has TRBV2 and TRBJ2-7; weak D call: TRBD2 (6 bases). Germline CDR1 SNHLY, CDR2 FYNNEI. V was pared by 8 bases and J by 4 bases, with 12 bases between. The CDR3 extends over 12 amino acids. CDR3 nucleotide sequence: TGTGCCAGCCGGGGCGGAGGGTACGAGCAGTACTTC. It translates to CASRGGGYEQYF. The variable domain in full, with the rest retrieved from reference TRBV2 and TRBJ2-7, is EPEVTQTPSHQVTQMGQEVILRCVPISNHLYFYWYRQILGQKVEFLVSFYNNEISEKSEIFDDQFSVERPDGSNFTLKIRSTKLEDSAMYFCASRGGGYEQYFGPGTRLTVT.

This clone occurred a few times. The chain joins TRBV5-1 to TRBJ2-7; TRBD1 is a possible D gene (5 bases). Germline CDR1 SGHRS, CDR2 YFSETQ. There are 15 residues in the CDR3. V was pared by 4 bases and J by 0 bases, with 14 bases between. This chain's CDR3 is CASSRRTQSSYEQYF. The CDR3 DNA follows: TGCGCCAGCAGCCGACGGACACAGAGCTCCTACGAGCAGTACTTC.

This clone was detected a few times. The chain employs TRBV11-2 and TRBJ2-1, with 8 bases fitting TRBD2. The J segment lost 10 bases and the V segment lost 2 bases, leaving 7 bases of the junction unmatched. The length of the CDR3 is 14 residues. The V gene's germline CDR1 is SGHAT and CDR2 FQNNGV. The CDR3 sequence: CASSLQRGPWEQFF. CDR3 coding DNA: TGTGCCAGCAGCTTACAGCGGGGGCCTTGGGAGCAGTTCTTC.

V and J are TRBV4-2 and TRBJ2-7; TRBD1 aligns across 9 bases. CDR1 is LGHNA and CDR2 is YNFKEQ in the germline V gene. CDR3 length equals 17 residues. Unmatched junction bases numbered 10, after V lost 1 base and J lost 3 bases. The CDR3 spells CASSQVGRGQGGYEQYF. CDR3 nucleotide sequence: TGTGCCAGCAGCCAAGTCGGGCGGGGACAGGGTGGCTACGAGCAGTACTTC.

This clone occurred a few times. The chain uses TRBV7-3 and TRBJ1-2, with 9 bases matching TRBD1. This CDR3 has 15 residues. The V segment lost 2 bases and the J segment 3 bases; nucleotides outside the gene matches: 4. Per the germline V gene, CDR1 is SGHTA and CDR2 is FQGTGA. The CDR3 sequence: CASSLEGQGDYGYTF. CDR3 DNA sequence: TGTGCCAGCAGCTTAGAGGGACAGGGCGACTATGGCTACACCTTC.

The chain uses TRBV21-1 and TRBJ1-2; TRBD1 is the table's D call and was not checked against the DNA. TRBV21-1 is a documented pseudogene. This CDR3 comprises 16 residues. In DNA, the CDR3 is TGTGCCAGCAGCAAAAGGGCCCCCGACAGGGGGCAGGGCTACACCTTC. Translation: CASSKRAPDRGQGYTF.

The rearrangement uses TRBV4-2 and TRBJ2-1, with TRBD2 identical over 10 bases. Germline V gene lookup returns CDR1 LGHNA and CDR2 YNFKEQ. The length of the CDR3 is 17 residues. The ends lost 0 bases at V and 6 bases at J; junction bases unmatched: 8. In nucleotides, the CDR3 is TGTGCCAGCAGCCAAGAAGGCCTAGCGGGAGTAACCAATGAGCAGTTCTTC. Protein product: CASSQEGLAGVTNEQFF.